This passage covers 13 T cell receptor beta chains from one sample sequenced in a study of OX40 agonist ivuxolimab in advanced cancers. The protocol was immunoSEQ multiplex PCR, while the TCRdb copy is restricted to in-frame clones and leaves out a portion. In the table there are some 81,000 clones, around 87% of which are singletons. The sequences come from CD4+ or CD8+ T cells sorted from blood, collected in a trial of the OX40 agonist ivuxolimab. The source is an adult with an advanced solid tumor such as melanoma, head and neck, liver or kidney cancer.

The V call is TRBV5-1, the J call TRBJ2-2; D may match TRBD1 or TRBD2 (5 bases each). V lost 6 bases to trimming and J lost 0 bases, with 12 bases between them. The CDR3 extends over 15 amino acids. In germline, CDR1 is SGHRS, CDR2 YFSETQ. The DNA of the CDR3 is TGCGCCAGCATACCGGGACCCACGAACACCGGGGAGCTGTTTTTT. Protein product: CASIPGPTNTGELFF.

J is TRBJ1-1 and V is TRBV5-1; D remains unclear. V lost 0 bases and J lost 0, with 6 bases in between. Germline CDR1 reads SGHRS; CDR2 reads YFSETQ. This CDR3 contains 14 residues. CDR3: CASSLDGMNTEAFF. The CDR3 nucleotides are TGCGCCAGCAGCTTGGATGGGATGAACACTGAAGCTTTCTTT.

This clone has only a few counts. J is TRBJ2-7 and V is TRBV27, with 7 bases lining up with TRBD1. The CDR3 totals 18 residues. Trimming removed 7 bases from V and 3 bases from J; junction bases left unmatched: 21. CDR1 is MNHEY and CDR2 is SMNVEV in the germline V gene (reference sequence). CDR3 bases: TGTGCCAGCAAAAGGGCACAACATGTTAGGGGGCCGAACTACGAGCAGTACTTC. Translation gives CASKRAQHVRGPNYEQYF.

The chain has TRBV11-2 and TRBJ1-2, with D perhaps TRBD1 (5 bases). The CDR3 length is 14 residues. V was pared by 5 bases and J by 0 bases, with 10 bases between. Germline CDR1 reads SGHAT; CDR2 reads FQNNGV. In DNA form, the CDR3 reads TGTGCCAGCAGCCGCCGGGGGGCTAACTATGGCTACACCTTC. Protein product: CASSRRGANYGYTF.

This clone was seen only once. CDR3 in amino acids: CATSRGTDTQYF. CDR3 coding DNA: TGTGCCACCAGCAGAGGCACAGATACGCAGTATTTT. The rearrangement joins TRBV15 to TRBJ2-3; D remains unclear. Germline lookup yields CDR1 LNHNV and CDR2 YYDKDF (reference sequence). The CDR3 is 12 amino acids. V lost 1 base to trimming and J lost 1 base, with 0 bases between them.

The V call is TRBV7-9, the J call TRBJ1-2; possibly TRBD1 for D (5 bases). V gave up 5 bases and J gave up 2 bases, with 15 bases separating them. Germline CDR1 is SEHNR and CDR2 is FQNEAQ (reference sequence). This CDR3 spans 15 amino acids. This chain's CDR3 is CASSGAWTSNYGYTF. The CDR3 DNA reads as TGTGCCAGCAGCGGAGCATGGACAAGCAACTATGGCTACACCTTC. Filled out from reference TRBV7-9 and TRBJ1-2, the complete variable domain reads DTGVSQNPRHKITKRGQNVTFRCDPISEHNRLYWYRQTLGQGPEFLTYFQNEAQLEKSRLLSDRFSAERPKGSFSTLEIQRTEQGDSAMYLCASSGAWTSNYGYTFGSGTRLTVV.

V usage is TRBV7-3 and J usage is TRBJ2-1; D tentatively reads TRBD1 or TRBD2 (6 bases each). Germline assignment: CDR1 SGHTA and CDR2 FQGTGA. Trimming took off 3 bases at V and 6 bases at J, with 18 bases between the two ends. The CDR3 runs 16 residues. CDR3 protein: CASSFLGGRGGNEQFF. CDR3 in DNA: TGTGCCAGCAGCTTCCTAGGGGGAAGGGGAGGCAATGAGCAGTTCTTC.

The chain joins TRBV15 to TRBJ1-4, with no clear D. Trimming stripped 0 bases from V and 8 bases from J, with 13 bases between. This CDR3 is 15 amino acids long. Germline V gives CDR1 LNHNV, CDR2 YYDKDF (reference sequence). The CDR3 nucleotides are TGTGCCACCAGCAGAGATGGGCGGGGTGGGGAAAAACTGTTTTTT. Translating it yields CATSRDGRGGEKLFF. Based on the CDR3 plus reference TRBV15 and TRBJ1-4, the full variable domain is DAMVIQNPRYQVTQFGKPVTLSCSQTLNHNVMYWYQQKSSQAPKLLFHYYDKDFNNEADTPDNFQSRRPNTSFCFLDIRSPGLGDTAMYLCATSRDGRGGEKLFFGSGTQLSVL.

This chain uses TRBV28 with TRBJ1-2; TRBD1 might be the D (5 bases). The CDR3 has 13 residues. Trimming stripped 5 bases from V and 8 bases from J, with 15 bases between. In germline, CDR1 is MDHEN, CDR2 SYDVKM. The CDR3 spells CASSLLGTVGYTF. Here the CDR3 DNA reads TGTGCCAGCAGTCTCCTCGGGACGGTAGGCTACACCTTC.

The DNA for the CDR3 is TGCGCCAGCAGCTTGGCAATTTCAGGGTCCGCTGAAGCTTTCTTT. It specifies CASSLAISGSAEAFF. The chain is built from TRBV5-1 and TRBJ1-1, with D perhaps matching TRBD1 (5 bases). Trimming shortened V by 0 bases and J by 6 bases, and 15 bases separated the two germline ends. The CDR3 has 15 residues. CDR1 is SGHRS, CDR2 YFSETQ, per germline.

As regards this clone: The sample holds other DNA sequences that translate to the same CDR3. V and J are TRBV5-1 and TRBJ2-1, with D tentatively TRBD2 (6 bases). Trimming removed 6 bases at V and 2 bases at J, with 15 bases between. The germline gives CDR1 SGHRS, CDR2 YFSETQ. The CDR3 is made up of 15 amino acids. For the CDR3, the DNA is TGCGCCAGCACAATCGGGGGTGGGACCTACAATGAGCAGTTCTTC. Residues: CASTIGGGTYNEQFF.

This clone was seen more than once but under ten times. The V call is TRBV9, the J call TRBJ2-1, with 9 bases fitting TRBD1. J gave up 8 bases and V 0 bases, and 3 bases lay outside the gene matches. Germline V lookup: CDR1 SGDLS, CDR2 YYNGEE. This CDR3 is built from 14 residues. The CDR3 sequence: CASSVGTGVDEQFF. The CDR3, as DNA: TGTGCCAGCAGCGTAGGGACAGGGGTCGATGAGCAGTTCTTC.

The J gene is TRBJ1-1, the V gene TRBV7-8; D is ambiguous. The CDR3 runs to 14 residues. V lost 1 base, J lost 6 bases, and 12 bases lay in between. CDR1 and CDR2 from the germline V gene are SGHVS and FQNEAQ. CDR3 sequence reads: CASSLGVVGAEAFF. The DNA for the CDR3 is TGTGCCAGCAGCTTAGGGGTAGTTGGGGCTGAAGCTTTCTTT.